This T cell receptor beta chain originates from a study of breast tumors, draining lymph nodes, adjacent tissues. This clonotype has ten or more counts. Its target is unknown. Whole-study findings and limits: Tumor repertoires ranked between lymph nodes and nontumor tissue in diversity, with V and J gene preferences. The data were judged consistent with most tumor T cells coming from lymph node and expanding in tumor. Compared with basal-like, luminal-like tumors shared significantly more repertoire with nontumor tissue.

TCRdb re-analysed the multiplex PCR reads in MiXCR, keeping a single row per CDR3 protein. The sample carries roughly 70,000 distinct CDR3 sequences, roughly two fifths recorded once. The sequenced sample was breast tumor tissue. The clonotype comes from a female donor with breast cancer. Some clones in this sample may be carry-over from other donors' samples.

This CDR3 reads CASSPRGGYINEQFF. DNA for the CDR3: TGTGCCAGCAGTCCTCGAGGGGGGTATATAAATGAGCAGTTCTTC. The chain links TRBV6-5 to TRBJ2-1; D possibly uses TRBD1 or TRBD2 (6 bases each). The CDR3 spans 15 residues. Germline loops: CDR1 MNHEY, CDR2 SVGAGI. Trimming pared 5 bases from V and 7 bases from J, leaving 18 bases between.